This TCR beta chain comes out of a study of shared clonotypes between healthy human individuals. The wider study: Donor ages ranged 18 to 49 years: a couple of women, a few men. Overall study results and limits: For sorted subsets, rarefaction showed incomplete sequencing despite large depth.

Every subset's genomic DNA went evenly onto several immunoSEQ plates. Original processing notes: As immunoSEQ supplied junction-only sequences (without quality scores), filtering differed. Profiling relied on immunoSEQ multiplex PCR, and the TCRdb table lists in-frame clones only, not all of them. V, J and clone size are taken as reported in that table, and D and trimming were inferred from the DNA itself. The sample consists of roughly 2.5 million clones, more than 90% of them appearing once. Germline lookup yields CDR1 LNHDA and CDR2 SQIVND (reference sequence). V lost 6 bases and J lost 8; bases outside the gene matches: 5. The CDR3 spans 14 residues. A word on this clone: Its target is unknown.

Sequencing input: naive CD4+ T cells sorted from blood. Subset defined: CD45RA+ positively selected. This TCR was sampled from a man aged 18 to 35 in good health. This chain links TRBV19 with TRBJ2-1, with TRBD1 matching 12 bases. CDR3 protein: CASSRDRGLYEQFF. The CDR3 DNA follows: TGTGCCAGTAGCCGGGACAGGGGGCTCTATGAGCAGTTCTTC. Full variable domain (remainder filled in from reference TRBV19 and TRBJ2-1): DGGITQSPKYLFRKEGQNVTLSCEQNLNHDAMYWYRQDPGQGLRLIYYSQIVNDFQKGDIAEGYSVSREKKESFPLTVTSAQKNPTAFYLCASSRDRGLYEQFFGPGTRLTVL.